These 16 T cell receptor beta chains originate from one sample sequenced in a study of blood T cell repertoires in COVID-19. Data came from immunoSEQ multiplex PCR; TCRdb stores just in-frame clones and leaves some out. The sample lists about 160,000 clones; roughly 81% were seen once. Sequenced sample: peripheral blood. Receptors were obtained from a woman in her 50s with COVID-19, enrolled during active disease.

There are a few counts of this clone. The V and J genes are TRBV7-9 and TRBJ2-1; 12 bases are shared with TRBD2. The germline gives CDR1 SEHNR, CDR2 FQNEAQ (reference sequence). The J segment lost 9 bases and the V segment lost 5 bases, leaving 8 bases of the junction unmatched. The CDR3 spans 15 residues. The CDR3 loop is CASSPGLAGVGEQFF. The CDR3 region has the DNA TGTGCCAGCAGCCCGGGACTAGCGGGTGTGGGTGAGCAGTTCTTC. Complete variable domain (other parts from reference TRBV7-9 and TRBJ2-1): DTGVSQNPRHKITKRGQNVTFRCDPISEHNRLYWYRQTLGQGPEFLTYFQNEAQLEKSRLLSDRFSAERPKGSFSTLEIQRTEQGDSAMYLCASSPGLAGVGEQFFGPGTRLTVL.

CDR3 protein: CASSFAGTGNYEQYF. In DNA, the CDR3 is TGTGCCAGCAGTTTCGCCGGGACAGGGAACTACGAGCAGTACTTC. The rearrangement links TRBV27 to TRBJ2-7, with TRBD1 identical over 9 bases. Looked up from germline, CDR1 is MNHEY and CDR2 is SMNVEV (reference sequence). The V gene end was trimmed by 3 bases and the J gene end by 3 bases; junction bases not matched to a gene: 6. CDR3 length: 15 residues.

The rearrangement uses TRBV11-3 and TRBJ1-1, with D possibly matching TRBD1 (6 bases). This CDR3 comprises 17 residues. Trimming removed 2 bases at V and 1 base at J, with 17 bases between. Germline loops: CDR1 SGHNT, CDR2 YENEEA. DNA for the CDR3: TGTGCCAGCAGCTTATTGGGGTGGGGGCATGGGAACACTGAAGCTTTCTTT. Its translation: CASSLLGWGHGNTEAFF.

This clone was observed a few times. The rearrangement uses TRBV15 and TRBJ1-6; 8 positions match TRBD1. There are 17 residues in the CDR3. The germline V gene has CDR1 LNHNV and CDR2 YYDKDF (reference sequence). V lost 2 bases to trimming and J lost 5 bases; unmatched junction nucleotides: 8. The CDR3 reads CATSRKWPGQDNSPLHF. CDR3 nucleotides: TGTGCCACCAGCAGAAAGTGGCCGGGACAGGATAATTCACCCCTCCACTTT.

The CDR3 here is CASSPAGATSYEQYF. Written as DNA, the CDR3 is TGCGCCAGCAGCCCCGCGGGGGCGACCTCCTACGAGCAGTACTTC. This chain links TRBV5-1 with TRBJ2-7; tentatively, D is TRBD2 (7 bases). CDR1 is SGHRS and CDR2 is YFSETQ in the germline V gene. V lost 4 bases and J 0 bases, leaving 14 bases between the germline ends. This CDR3 has 15 amino acids.

The chain joins TRBV7-9 to TRBJ1-1; 9 nucleotides line up with TRBD1. The CDR3 covers 19 residues. With V trimmed by 8 bases and J by 4 bases, 23 bases remained unmatched. CDR1 is SEHNR and CDR2 is FQNEAQ in the germline V gene (reference sequence). The chain's CDR3 is CASGLGLAWGQGLSTEAFF. The CDR3 DNA is TGTGCCAGCGGATTGGGCCTTGCTTGGGGACAGGGCTTATCCACTGAAGCTTTCTTT.

The genes are TRBV21-1 and TRBJ2-2; the table names TRBD1, a call not compared with the DNA. TRBV21-1 is a pseudogene. The CDR3 totals 15 residues. DNA of the CDR3: TGTGCCAGCACGGTGGTCCAGGGAAACACCGGGGAGCTGTTTTTT. The encoded protein is CASTVVQGNTGELFF.

The chain combines TRBV19 with TRBJ1-3, with D possibly matching TRBD1 (5 bases). Germline V gene lookup returns CDR1 LNHDA and CDR2 SQIVND (reference sequence). The CDR3 is 12 amino acids. V lost 10 bases, J lost 3 bases, and 10 bases lay in between. The chain's CDR3 is CAKTQGGNTIYF. CDR3 DNA sequence: TGTGCCAAGACTCAGGGTGGAAACACCATATATTTT.

The V call is TRBV7-3, the J call TRBJ2-7; weak D call: TRBD2 (5 bases). The V and J ends lost 5 bases and 3 bases respectively, with 11 bases between them. This CDR3 spans 13 amino acids. CDR1 SGHTA and CDR2 FQGTGA come from the germline V gene. The CDR3 nucleotides are TGTGCCAGCAGCCTCCTTGAGGGCTACGAGCAGTACTTC. It translates to CASSLLEGYEQYF.

V gene TRBV30 combines with J gene TRBJ2-7; 7 nucleotides align to TRBD1. The germline gives CDR1 GTSNPN, CDR2 SVGIG (reference sequence). Trimming removed 3 bases from V and 2 bases from J; junction bases left unmatched: 10. The CDR3 is made up of 15 amino acids. CDR3 amino acids: CAWRVGQVGTYEQYF. The CDR3 bases are TGTGCCTGGAGAGTAGGACAGGTTGGGACCTACGAGCAGTACTTC. Combining the CDR3 with reference TRBV30 and TRBJ2-7 gives the whole variable domain SQTIHQWPATLVQPVGSPLSLECTVEGTSNPNLYWYRQAAGRGLQLLFYSVGIGQISSEVPQNLSASRPQDRQFILSSKKLLLSDSGFYLCAWRVGQVGTYEQYFGPGTRLTVT.

This chain connects TRBV3-1 (or the pseudogene TRBV3-2) to TRBJ1-1; 7 bases fit TRBD1. The CDR3 loop spans 14 amino acids. The J segment lost 5 bases and the V segment lost 0 bases, leaving 3 bases of the junction unmatched. Germline values: CDR1 LGHDT, CDR2 YNNKEL (reference sequence). The CDR3 coding sequence is TGTGCCAGCAGCCAAGAGACAGGGCGGACTGAAGCTTTCTTT. As protein: CASSQETGRTEAFF.

J is TRBJ2-7 and V is TRBV4-2; 10 bases map to TRBD2. Germline lookup yields CDR1 LGHNA and CDR2 YNFKEQ. CDR3 length: 17 residues. The ends lost 3 bases at V and 2 bases at J; junction bases unmatched: 10. As DNA, the CDR3 is TGTGCCAGCAGCCACGAACCGGGACTAGCGAGAGCCTACGAGCAGTACTTC. It specifies CASSHEPGLARAYEQYF.

V usage is TRBV27 and J usage is TRBJ2-4, with D possibly being TRBD2 (5 bases). V was shortened by 1 base and J by 5 bases, with 15 bases between the two germline ends. This CDR3 has 16 amino acids. Germline CDR1 reads MNHEY; CDR2 reads SMNVEV (reference sequence). The CDR3 sequence is CASSLLAGNLQNIQYF. The CDR3 DNA reads TGTGCCAGCAGTTTATTGGCCGGGAACCTCCAAAACATTCAGTACTTC.

J is TRBJ2-7 and V is TRBV30; D is perhaps TRBD1 (6 bases). The CDR3 consists of 13 residues. Trimming shortened V by 2 bases and J by 3 bases, and 11 bases separated the two germline ends. From germline, CDR1 is GTSNPN and CDR2 SVGIG (reference sequence). CDR3 nucleotide sequence: TGTGCCTGGAGTTCTACAGGGTACTACGAGCAGTACTTC. Translating gives CAWSSTGYYEQYF.

The chain combines TRBV6-6 with TRBJ2-2; perhaps TRBD1 as D (7 bases). The length of the CDR3 is 16 residues. Germline CDR1 reads MNHNY; CDR2 reads SVGAGI (reference sequence). V dropped 2 bases and J dropped 5 bases, with 15 bases sitting between them. CDR3 region: CASSYVASGGTGELFF. Written as DNA, the CDR3 is TGTGCCAGCAGTTACGTGGCGTCAGGGGGGACCGGGGAGCTGTTTTTT.

This clone appeared once. The chain recombines TRBV18 with TRBJ2-7; possibly TRBD1 for D (6 bases). CDR3 length: 13 amino acids. Between the trimmed V and J ends, which lost 3 bases and 7 bases, there was a span of 13 bases. CDR1 is KGHSH, CDR2 LQKENI, per germline. CDR3 DNA: TGTGCCAGCTCACCTCCGGACAGAGGGGAGCAGTACTTC. Amino acids: CASSPPDRGEQYF. The full variable domain, with the rest looked up from reference TRBV18 and TRBJ2-7, is NAGVMQNPRHLVRRRGQEARLRCSPMKGHSHVYWYRQLPEEGLKFMVYLQKENIIDESGMPKERFSAEFPKEGPSILRIQQVVRGDSAAYFCASSPPDRGEQYFGPGTRLTVT.